Listed below are T cell receptor beta chains from one sample, sequenced in a study of T-cell reconstitution after alpha-beta-depleted transplantation in children. TCRdb re-derived calls from the PCR reads in MiXCR, one entry per CDR3 protein. The table has some 240,000 distinct CDR3 sequences, about 12% seen once; the top ten hold 2% to 3%. Sequencing used PBMCs from the stem cell graft donor, obtained from the stem cell graft. The receptors shown here come from a human donor who donated a stem cell graft to a child with acute lymphoblastic leukemia. CDR3s include the opening cysteine and the closing phenylalanine or tryptophan. The order of the fields is clone size, V gene, D gene, J gene, CDR3 length, CDR3 DNA, CDR3 protein. The D gene is left open where the match is weak. The size field is filled for only some rows; it gives once, few, many or a size class.

clone_size: NA
v_call: TRBV2
d_call: TRBD1
j_call: TRBJ2-2
cdr3_length: 17
cdr3_nt: TGTGCCTTCAGTGATACTACGGACAGGTTGAACACCGGGGAGCTGTTTTTT
cdr3_aa: CAFSDTTDRLNTGELFF

clone_size: many
v_call: TRBV7-2
d_call: TRBD1
j_call: TRBJ1-5
cdr3_length: 17
cdr3_nt: TGTGCCAGCAGCTGGGCAGGGGGTCCCTATAGCAATCAGCCCCAGCATTTT
cdr3_aa: CASSWAGGPYSNQPQHF

clone_size: many
v_call: TRBV13
d_call: NA
j_call: TRBJ2-4
cdr3_length: 14
cdr3_nt: TGTGCCAGCAGCTTGTCCCGGGTTGGAAACATTCAGTACTTC
cdr3_aa: CASSLSRVGNIQYF

clone_size: many
v_call: TRBV24-1
d_call: TRBD1
j_call: TRBJ2-7
cdr3_length: 13
cdr3_nt: TGTGCCACCAGTCGGGACAGGGCGAACGAGCAGTACTTC
cdr3_aa: CATSRDRANEQYF

clone_size: many
v_call: TRBV20-1
d_call: NA
j_call: TRBJ1-6
cdr3_length: 13
cdr3_nt: TGCAGTGCTTGGACTTCCGGTAATTCACCCCTCCACTTT
cdr3_aa: CSAWTSGNSPLHF

clone_size: few
v_call: TRBV7-9
d_call: NA
j_call: TRBJ2-7
cdr3_length: 12
cdr3_nt: TGTGCCAGCGCGACCGACTCCTACGAGCAGTACTTC
cdr3_aa: CASATDSYEQYF

clone_size: many
v_call: TRBV20-1
d_call: NA
j_call: TRBJ1-1
cdr3_length: 14
cdr3_nt: TGCAGTGCTAGGGTCCCCGAAGGGGGACCTGAAGCTTTCTTT
cdr3_aa: CSARVPEGGPEAFF

clone_size: NA
v_call: TRBV11-3
d_call: NA
j_call: TRBJ2-1
cdr3_length: 16
cdr3_nt: TGTGCCAGCAGCTTAGGGGGTTTAGGGTTCCTGCTGGAGCAGTTCTTC
cdr3_aa: CASSLGGLGFLLEQFF

clone_size: many
v_call: TRBV21-1
d_call: NA
j_call: TRBJ1-2
cdr3_length: 18
cdr3_nt: TGTGCCAGCAGCAAAGCGCTTTTGTCGGGACTGAATAACTATGGCTACACCTTC
cdr3_aa: CASSKALLSGLNNYGYTF

clone_size: NA
v_call: TRBV7-2
d_call: NA
j_call: TRBJ2-5
cdr3_length: 14
cdr3_nt: TGTGCCAGCAGCTTTCCCACTTCGGGGGAGACCCAGTACTTC
cdr3_aa: CASSFPTSGETQYF

clone_size: many
v_call: TRBV12-3/TRBV12-4
d_call: NA
j_call: TRBJ1-4
cdr3_length: 11
cdr3_nt: TGTGCCAGCAGCCGGGGGTTAGAACTGTTTTTT
cdr3_aa: CASSRGLELFF

clone_size: many
v_call: TRBV5-6
d_call: NA
j_call: TRBJ2-2
cdr3_length: 16
cdr3_nt: TGTGCCAGCAGCTTGGATTTCGGAGTGAGCACCGGGGAGCTGTTTTTT
cdr3_aa: CASSLDFGVSTGELFF

clone_size: many
v_call: TRBV6-5
d_call: NA
j_call: TRBJ2-3
cdr3_length: 14
cdr3_nt: TGTGCCAGCAGTTGGGACTCTTACACAGATACGCAGTATTTT
cdr3_aa: CASSWDSYTDTQYF

clone_size: many
v_call: TRBV7-2
d_call: NA
j_call: TRBJ2-2
cdr3_length: 14
cdr3_nt: TGTGCCAGCAGCTTTTTAGGGTCCCCCGGGGAGCTGTTTTTT
cdr3_aa: CASSFLGSPGELFF

clone_size: many
v_call: TRBV6-5
d_call: NA
j_call: TRBJ1-2
cdr3_length: 14
cdr3_nt: TGTGCCAGCAGTTCCCTTCTGGATTTTTATGGCTACACCTTC
cdr3_aa: CASSSLLDFYGYTF

clone_size: many
v_call: TRBV5-1
d_call: NA
j_call: TRBJ1-2
cdr3_length: 14
cdr3_nt: TGCGCCAGCAGCTCCGCTGTCGGGGGGGATGGCTACACCTTC
cdr3_aa: CASSSAVGGDGYTF

clone_size: NA
v_call: TRBV29-1
d_call: NA
j_call: TRBJ2-7
cdr3_length: 13
cdr3_nt: TGCAGCGTTGAAGACACCGACTCCTACGAGCAGTACTTC
cdr3_aa: CSVEDTDSYEQYF

clone_size: many
v_call: TRBV4-3
d_call: TRBD2
j_call: TRBJ2-7
cdr3_length: 15
cdr3_nt: TGCGCCAGCAGCCAAGAGTCCAGCGGGGGCTACGAGCAGTACTTC
cdr3_aa: CASSQESSGGYEQYF

clone_size: many
v_call: TRBV20-1
d_call: NA
j_call: TRBJ2-3
cdr3_length: 14
cdr3_nt: TGCAGTGCCGAGGTTACGGTAAACACAGATACGCAGTATTTT
cdr3_aa: CSAEVTVNTDTQYF

clone_size: NA
v_call: TRBV19
d_call: NA
j_call: TRBJ2-4
cdr3_length: 14
cdr3_nt: TGTGCCAGTAGTATAGCAGGGACCAAAAACATTCAGTACTTC
cdr3_aa: CASSIAGTKNIQYF

clone_size: NA
v_call: TRBV5-6
d_call: NA
j_call: TRBJ2-3
cdr3_length: 15
cdr3_nt: TGTGCCAGCAGCCTGGAGGTGGGTGGGACAGATACGCAGTATTTT
cdr3_aa: CASSLEVGGTDTQYF

clone_size: few
v_call: TRBV10-3
d_call: TRBD1
j_call: TRBJ2-7
cdr3_length: 15
cdr3_nt: TGTGCCATCAGTGGCGACAGGGAGTTTCCCTACGAGCAGTACTTC
cdr3_aa: CAISGDREFPYEQYF

clone_size: many
v_call: TRBV10-3
d_call: NA
j_call: TRBJ2-5
cdr3_length: 12
cdr3_nt: TGTGCCATCGGGGCAGGGAGAGAGACCCAGTACTTC
cdr3_aa: CAIGAGRETQYF

clone_size: many
v_call: TRBV28
d_call: NA
j_call: TRBJ2-7
cdr3_length: 14
cdr3_nt: TGTGCCAGCAGTTACGGGACAGGCGGGGGCGAGCAGTACTTC
cdr3_aa: CASSYGTGGGEQYF

clone_size: few
v_call: TRBV4-2
d_call: NA
j_call: TRBJ1-5
cdr3_length: 18
cdr3_nt: TGTGCCAGCAGCCAAGATCGTGGGGGGGGGAGCAACGAGCAGCCCCAGCATTTT
cdr3_aa: CASSQDRGGGSNEQPQHF

clone_size: NA
v_call: TRBV28
d_call: NA
j_call: TRBJ2-5
cdr3_length: 14
cdr3_nt: TGTGCCAGCAGTTCCCATGAGGTGCAAGAGACCCAGTACTTC
cdr3_aa: CASSSHEVQETQYF

clone_size: many
v_call: TRBV12-3/TRBV12-4
d_call: NA
j_call: TRBJ1-6
cdr3_length: 14
cdr3_nt: TGTGCCAGCAGTTTAGACCAGGCCCCTTCACCCCTCCACTTT
cdr3_aa: CASSLDQAPSPLHF

clone_size: NA
v_call: TRBV11-2
d_call: TRBD1
j_call: TRBJ2-7
cdr3_length: 17
cdr3_nt: TGTGCCAGCAGCTTAGTGAGGTTGACAGGGGTTCGAGGCGAGCAGTACTTC
cdr3_aa: CASSLVRLTGVRGEQYF

clone_size: many
v_call: TRBV20-1
d_call: NA
j_call: TRBJ2-3
cdr3_length: 11
cdr3_nt: TGCAGTGCCAGGAGTTCTATTTTGCAGTATTTT
cdr3_aa: CSARSSILQYF

clone_size: many
v_call: TRBV11-2
d_call: NA
j_call: TRBJ2-7
cdr3_length: 15
cdr3_nt: TGTGCCAGCAGCCCCCGGACCTTACCCTCCTACGAGCAGTACTTC
cdr3_aa: CASSPRTLPSYEQYF

clone_size: many
v_call: TRBV21-1
d_call: NA
j_call: TRBJ2-5
cdr3_length: 13
cdr3_nt: TGTGCCAGCAGCAAAAAAGGGAAGGAGACCCAGTACTTC
cdr3_aa: CASSKKGKETQYF

clone_size: many
v_call: TRBV7-2
d_call: NA
j_call: TRBJ2-7
cdr3_length: 15
cdr3_nt: TGTGCCAGCAGCTCGCCGAGACAGAGATTCTACGAGCAGTACTTC
cdr3_aa: CASSSPRQRFYEQYF

clone_size: many
v_call: TRBV20-1
d_call: NA
j_call: TRBJ1-1
cdr3_length: 14
cdr3_nt: TGCAGTGCTAGAAATCCCGGGGTGAACACTGAAGCTTTCTTT
cdr3_aa: CSARNPGVNTEAFF

clone_size: many
v_call: TRBV27
d_call: NA
j_call: TRBJ1-5
cdr3_length: 14
cdr3_nt: TGTGCCAGCGGAAGAAACAGGGTTCTACAGCCCCAGCATTTT
cdr3_aa: CASGRNRVLQPQHF

clone_size: few
v_call: TRBV20-1
d_call: TRBD2
j_call: TRBJ2-1
cdr3_length: 19
cdr3_nt: TGCAGTGCTAGTGCGGGACTAGCGGGGCTTAGGAGCTCCTACAATGAGCAGTTCTTC
cdr3_aa: CSASAGLAGLRSSYNEQFF

clone_size: few
v_call: TRBV4-3
d_call: TRBD2
j_call: TRBJ2-1
cdr3_length: 14
cdr3_nt: TGCGCCAGCAGCCTGGTAGCGGGGAGAGGTGAGCAGTTCTTC
cdr3_aa: CASSLVAGRGEQFF

clone_size: many
v_call: TRBV6-2/TRBV6-3
d_call: NA
j_call: TRBJ1-2
cdr3_length: 13
cdr3_nt: TGTGCCAGCTCCGGGGGAAACCACTATGGCTACACCTTC
cdr3_aa: CASSGGNHYGYTF

clone_size: many
v_call: TRBV24-1
d_call: NA
j_call: TRBJ2-1
cdr3_length: 14
cdr3_nt: TGTGCCACCAGTGAAGGAGGAAATAGCGATGAGCAGTTCTTC
cdr3_aa: CATSEGGNSDEQFF

clone_size: many
v_call: TRBV5-1
d_call: TRBD1
j_call: TRBJ1-2
cdr3_length: 13
cdr3_nt: TGCGCCAGCAGCCCCGGACAGGGAGAGGGCTACACCTTC
cdr3_aa: CASSPGQGEGYTF

clone_size: many
v_call: TRBV7-9
d_call: NA
j_call: TRBJ2-1
cdr3_length: 15
cdr3_nt: TGTGCCAGCAGCGCGGGGTTGGGGCAGCACAATGAGCAGTTCTTC
cdr3_aa: CASSAGLGQHNEQFF

clone_size: many
v_call: TRBV12-3/TRBV12-4
d_call: TRBD1
j_call: TRBJ1-2
cdr3_length: 15
cdr3_nt: TGTGCCAGCAGTACGAGGGACAGGGGGCTGGGAGGCTACACCTTC
cdr3_aa: CASSTRDRGLGGYTF

clone_size: many
v_call: TRBV6-1
d_call: TRBD2
j_call: TRBJ2-5
cdr3_length: 16
cdr3_nt: TGTGCCAGCAGTGGAGGACTAGCGGGGATACAAGAGACCCAGTACTTC
cdr3_aa: CASSGGLAGIQETQYF

clone_size: many
v_call: TRBV7-6
d_call: TRBD1
j_call: TRBJ1-6
cdr3_length: 16
cdr3_nt: TGTGCCAGCAGCACCGGACAGGGGCACTATAATTCACCCCTCCACTTT
cdr3_aa: CASSTGQGHYNSPLHF

clone_size: many
v_call: TRBV7-9
d_call: TRBD2
j_call: TRBJ2-5
cdr3_length: 15
cdr3_nt: TGTGCCAGCAGCTTAGGGACTAGCGGGCAAGAGACCCAGTACTTC
cdr3_aa: CASSLGTSGQETQYF

clone_size: NA
v_call: TRBV20-1
d_call: TRBD1
j_call: TRBJ1-1
cdr3_length: 16
cdr3_nt: TGCTGTGCTAGAGATACTAGGCAGGGGGATGTCACTGAAGCTTTCTTT
cdr3_aa: CCARDTRQGDVTEAFF

clone_size: many
v_call: TRBV5-1
d_call: NA
j_call: TRBJ1-2
cdr3_length: 14
cdr3_nt: TGCGCCAGCAGCCCCGAATCGACAGACTATGGCTACACCTTC
cdr3_aa: CASSPESTDYGYTF

clone_size: many
v_call: TRBV20-1
d_call: TRBD2
j_call: TRBJ2-7
cdr3_length: 19
cdr3_nt: TGCAGTGCTAGAGATGGTACTAGCGGGAGTTTCCGACCCTCCTACGAGCAGTACTTC
cdr3_aa: CSARDGTSGSFRPSYEQYF

clone_size: many
v_call: TRBV29-1
d_call: NA
j_call: TRBJ2-5
cdr3_length: 13
cdr3_nt: TGCAGCGTAGAATCCGGCTTGCGAGAGACCCAGTACTTC
cdr3_aa: CSVESGLRETQYF

clone_size: many
v_call: TRBV7-2
d_call: NA
j_call: TRBJ1-5
cdr3_length: 16
cdr3_nt: TGTGCCAGCAGCTTATCTGGAACGTATAGCAATCAGCCCCAGCATTTT
cdr3_aa: CASSLSGTYSNQPQHF

clone_size: many
v_call: TRBV7-2
d_call: TRBD2
j_call: TRBJ2-1
cdr3_length: 16
cdr3_nt: TGTGCCAGCAGCTTAGGTACTAGCGGGAGGGAGAATGAGCAGTTCTTC
cdr3_aa: CASSLGTSGRENEQFF